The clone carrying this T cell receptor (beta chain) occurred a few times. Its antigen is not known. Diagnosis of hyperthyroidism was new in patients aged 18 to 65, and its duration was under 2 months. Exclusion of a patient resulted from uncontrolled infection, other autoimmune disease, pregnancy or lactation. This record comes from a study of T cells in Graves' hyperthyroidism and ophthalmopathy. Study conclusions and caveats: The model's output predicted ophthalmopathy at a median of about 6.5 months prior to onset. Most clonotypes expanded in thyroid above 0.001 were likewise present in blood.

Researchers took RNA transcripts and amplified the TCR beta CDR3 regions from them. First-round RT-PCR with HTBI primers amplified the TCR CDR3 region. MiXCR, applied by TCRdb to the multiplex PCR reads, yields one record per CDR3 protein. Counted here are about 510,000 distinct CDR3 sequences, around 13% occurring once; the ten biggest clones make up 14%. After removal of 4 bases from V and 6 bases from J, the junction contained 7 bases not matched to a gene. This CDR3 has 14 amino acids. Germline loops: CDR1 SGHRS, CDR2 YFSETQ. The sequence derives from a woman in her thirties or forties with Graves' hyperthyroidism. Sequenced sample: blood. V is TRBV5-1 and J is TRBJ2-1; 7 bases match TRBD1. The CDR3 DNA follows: TGCGCCAGCAGCCCCTACCGGGACAGCAATGAGCAGTTCTTC. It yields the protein CASSPYRDSNEQFF.